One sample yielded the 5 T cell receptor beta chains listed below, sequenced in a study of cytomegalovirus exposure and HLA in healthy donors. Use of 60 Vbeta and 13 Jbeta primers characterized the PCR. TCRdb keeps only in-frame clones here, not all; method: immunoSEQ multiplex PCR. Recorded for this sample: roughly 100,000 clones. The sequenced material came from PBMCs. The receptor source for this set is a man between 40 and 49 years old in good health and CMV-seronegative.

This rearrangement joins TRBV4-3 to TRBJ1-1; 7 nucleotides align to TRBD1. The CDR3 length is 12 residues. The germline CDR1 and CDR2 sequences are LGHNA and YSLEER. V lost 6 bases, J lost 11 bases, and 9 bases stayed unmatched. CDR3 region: CASSWGQREAFF. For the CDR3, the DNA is TGCGCCAGCAGTTGGGGACAGAGGGAGGCTTTCTTT.

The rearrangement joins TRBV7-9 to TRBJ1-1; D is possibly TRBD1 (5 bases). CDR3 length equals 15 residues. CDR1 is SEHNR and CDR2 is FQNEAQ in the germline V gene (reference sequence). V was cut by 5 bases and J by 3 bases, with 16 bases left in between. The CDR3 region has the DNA TGTGCCAGCAGCCTTTCGGCAGGGAGGGACACTGAAGCTTTCTTT. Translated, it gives CASSLSAGRDTEAFF.

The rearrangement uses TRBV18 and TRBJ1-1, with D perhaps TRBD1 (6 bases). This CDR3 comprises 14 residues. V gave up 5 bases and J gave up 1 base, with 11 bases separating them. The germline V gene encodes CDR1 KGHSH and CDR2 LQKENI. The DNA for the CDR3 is TGTGCCAGCTCAACAGGGAGCGGGAACACTGAAGCTTTCTTT. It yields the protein CASSTGSGNTEAFF. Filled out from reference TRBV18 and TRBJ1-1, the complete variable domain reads NAGVMQNPRHLVRRRGQEARLRCSPMKGHSHVYWYRQLPEEGLKFMVYLQKENIIDESGMPKERFSAEFPKEGPSILRIQQVVRGDSAAYFCASSTGSGNTEAFFGQGTRLTVV.

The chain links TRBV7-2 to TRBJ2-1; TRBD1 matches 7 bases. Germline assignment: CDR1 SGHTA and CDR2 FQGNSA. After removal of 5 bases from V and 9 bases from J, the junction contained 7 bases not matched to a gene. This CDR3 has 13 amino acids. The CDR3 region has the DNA TGTGCCAGCAGCCCATCGACAGGGACTGAGCAGTTCTTC. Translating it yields CASSPSTGTEQFF.

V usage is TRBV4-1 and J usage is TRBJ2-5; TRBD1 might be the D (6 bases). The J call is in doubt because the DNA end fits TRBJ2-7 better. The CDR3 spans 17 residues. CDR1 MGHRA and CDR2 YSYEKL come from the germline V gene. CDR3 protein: CASSQQPLGTPSYEQYF. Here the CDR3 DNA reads TGCGCCAGCAGCCAACAACCTTTAGGGACACCCTCCTACGAGCAGTACTTC.